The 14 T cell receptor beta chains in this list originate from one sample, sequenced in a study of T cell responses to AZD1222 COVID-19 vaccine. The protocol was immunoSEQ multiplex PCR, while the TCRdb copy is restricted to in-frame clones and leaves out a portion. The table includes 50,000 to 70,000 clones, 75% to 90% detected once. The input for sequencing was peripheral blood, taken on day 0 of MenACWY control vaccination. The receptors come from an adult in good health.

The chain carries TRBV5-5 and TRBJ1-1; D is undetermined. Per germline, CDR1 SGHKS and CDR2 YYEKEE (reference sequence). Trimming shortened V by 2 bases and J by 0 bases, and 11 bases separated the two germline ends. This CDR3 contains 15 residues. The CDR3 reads CASSFSYGLNTEAFF. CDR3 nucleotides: TGTGCCAGCAGCTTCTCCTACGGACTGAACACTGAAGCTTTCTTT. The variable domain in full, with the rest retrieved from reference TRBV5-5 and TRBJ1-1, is DAGVTQSPTHLIKTRGQQVTLRCSPISGHKSVSWYQQVLGQGPQFIFQYYEKEERGRGNFPDRFSARQFPNYSSELNVNALLLGDSALYLCASSFSYGLNTEAFFGQGTRLTVV.

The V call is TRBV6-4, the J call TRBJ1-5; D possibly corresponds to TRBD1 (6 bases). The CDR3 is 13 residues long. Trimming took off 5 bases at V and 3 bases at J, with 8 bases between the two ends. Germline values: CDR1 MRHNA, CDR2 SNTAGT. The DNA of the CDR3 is TGTGCCAGCAGTCGGGACACCAATCAGCCCCAGCATTTT. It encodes CASSRDTNQPQHF.

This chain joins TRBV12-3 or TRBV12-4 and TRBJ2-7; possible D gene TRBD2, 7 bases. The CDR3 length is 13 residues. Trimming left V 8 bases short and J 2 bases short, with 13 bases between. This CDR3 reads CASRGGGPYEQYF. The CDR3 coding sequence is TGTGCCAGCCGTGGCGGGGGCCCCTACGAGCAGTACTTC.

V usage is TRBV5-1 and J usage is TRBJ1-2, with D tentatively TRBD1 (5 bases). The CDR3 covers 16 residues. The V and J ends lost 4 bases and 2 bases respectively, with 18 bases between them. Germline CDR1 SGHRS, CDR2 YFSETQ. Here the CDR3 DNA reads TGCGCCAGCAGCAGCCGTATGACAGATAACAACTATGGCTACACCTTC. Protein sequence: CASSSRMTDNNYGYTF.

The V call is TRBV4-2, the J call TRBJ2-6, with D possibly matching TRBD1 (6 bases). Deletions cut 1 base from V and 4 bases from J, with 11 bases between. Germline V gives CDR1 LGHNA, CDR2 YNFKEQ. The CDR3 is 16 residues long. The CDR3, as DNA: TGTGCCAGCAGCCAAGCTACAGGGTCCGGGGCCAACGTCCTGACTTTC. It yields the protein CASSQATGSGANVLTF.

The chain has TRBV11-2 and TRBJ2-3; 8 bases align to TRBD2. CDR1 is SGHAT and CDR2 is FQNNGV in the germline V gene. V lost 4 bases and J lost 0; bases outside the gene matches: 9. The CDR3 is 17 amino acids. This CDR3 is CASSSVERGPSTDTQYF. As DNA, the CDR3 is TGTGCCAGCAGCTCCGTGGAGCGGGGGCCTAGCACAGATACGCAGTATTTT.

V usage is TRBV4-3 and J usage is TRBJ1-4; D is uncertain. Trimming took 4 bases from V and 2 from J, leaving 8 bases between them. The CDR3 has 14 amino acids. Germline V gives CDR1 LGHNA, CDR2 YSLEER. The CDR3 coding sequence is TGCGCCAGCAGCCCGGGGTTGACTAATGAAAAACTGTTTTTT. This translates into CASSPGLTNEKLFF.

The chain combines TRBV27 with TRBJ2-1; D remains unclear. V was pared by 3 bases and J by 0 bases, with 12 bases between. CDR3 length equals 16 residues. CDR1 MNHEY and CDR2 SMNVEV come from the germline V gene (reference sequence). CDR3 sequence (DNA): TGTGCCAGCAGTTTTAAGCACGGAAGCTCCTACAATGAGCAGTTCTTC. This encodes CASSFKHGSSYNEQFF.

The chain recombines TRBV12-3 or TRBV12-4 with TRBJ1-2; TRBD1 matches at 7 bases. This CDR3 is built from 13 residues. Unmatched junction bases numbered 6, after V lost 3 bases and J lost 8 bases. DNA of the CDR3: TGTGCCAGCAGTTTTGGAGGGGGCCGGGGCTACACCTTC. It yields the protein CASSFGGGRGYTF.

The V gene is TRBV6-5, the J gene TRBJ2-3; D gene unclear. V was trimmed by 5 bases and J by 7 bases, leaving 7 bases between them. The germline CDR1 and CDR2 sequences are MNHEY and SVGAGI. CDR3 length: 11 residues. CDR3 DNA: TGTGCCAGCAGTCTGGAAAATACGCAGTATTTT. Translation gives CASSLENTQYF.

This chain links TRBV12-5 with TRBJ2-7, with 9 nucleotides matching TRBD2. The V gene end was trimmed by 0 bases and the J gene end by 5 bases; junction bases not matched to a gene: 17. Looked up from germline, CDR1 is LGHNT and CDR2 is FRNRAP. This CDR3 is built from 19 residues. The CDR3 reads CASGLVPSGVKASFHEQYF. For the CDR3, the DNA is TGTGCTAGTGGTTTGGTGCCTAGCGGGGTAAAGGCGAGCTTCCACGAGCAGTACTTC.

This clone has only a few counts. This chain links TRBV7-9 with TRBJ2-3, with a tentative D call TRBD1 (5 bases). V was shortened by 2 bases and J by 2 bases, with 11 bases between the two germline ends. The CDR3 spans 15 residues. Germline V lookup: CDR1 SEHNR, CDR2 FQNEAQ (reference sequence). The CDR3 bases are TGTGCCAGCAGCTTAAAGGCAGGGCCCACAGATACGCAGTATTTT. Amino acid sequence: CASSLKAGPTDTQYF.

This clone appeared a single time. The CDR3 protein is CASSFLLGGGELFF. In DNA, the CDR3 is TGTGCCAGCAGCTTTTTATTGGGTGGCGGGGAGCTGTTTTTT. The rearrangement links TRBV7-9 to TRBJ2-2; D is unclear. The CDR3 is made up of 14 amino acids. Trimming took off 3 bases at V and 7 bases at J, with 12 bases between the two ends. The germline gives CDR1 SEHNR, CDR2 FQNEAQ (reference sequence).

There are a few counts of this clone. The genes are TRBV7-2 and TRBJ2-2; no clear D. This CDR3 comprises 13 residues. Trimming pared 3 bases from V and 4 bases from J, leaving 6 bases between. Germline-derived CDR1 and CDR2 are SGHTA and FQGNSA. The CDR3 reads CASSFTLTGELFF. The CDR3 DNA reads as TGTGCCAGCAGCTTCACCCTCACCGGGGAGCTGTTTTTT.